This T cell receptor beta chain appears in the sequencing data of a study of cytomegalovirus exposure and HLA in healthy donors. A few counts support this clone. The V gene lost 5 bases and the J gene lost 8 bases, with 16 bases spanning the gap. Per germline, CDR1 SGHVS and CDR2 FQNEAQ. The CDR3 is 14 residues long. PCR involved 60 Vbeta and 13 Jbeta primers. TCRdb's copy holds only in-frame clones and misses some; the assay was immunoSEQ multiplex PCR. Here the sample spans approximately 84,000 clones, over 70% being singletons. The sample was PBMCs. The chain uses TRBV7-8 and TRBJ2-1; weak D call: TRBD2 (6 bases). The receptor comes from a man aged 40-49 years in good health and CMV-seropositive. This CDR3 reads CASSPRTTIYEQFF. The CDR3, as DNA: TGTGCCAGCAGCCCCCGGACTACCATCTATGAGCAGTTCTTC.